Listed below are T cell receptor beta chains from one sample, sequenced in a study of blood T cells in healthy people across ages. One entry per CDR3 protein, called by TCRdb with MiXCR from the 5' RACE reads. The table lists approximately 810,000 distinct CDR3 sequences, about 36% of them singletons, with roughly 13% in the top ten. Sequenced material: blood. The receptor set was obtained from a young man in good health. The CDR3 runs from the conserved cysteine through the conserved F or W. The D gene is left open where the match is weak. Only part of the rows carry a size: once, few, many, or a class if the clone is expanded.

size	V	D	J	DNA	CDR3
-	TRBV14	TRBD2	TRBJ2-5	TGTGCCAGCAGCAAACTTCCCGGGACTACCCAAGAGACCCAGTACTTC	CASSKLPGTTQETQYF
-	TRBV7-6	-	TRBJ2-3	TGTGCCAGCAGCTTATATGGGGCCACAGATACGCAGTATTTT	CASSLYGATDTQYF
few	TRBV7-2	TRBD2	TRBJ2-5	TGTGCCAGCAGCTTTCGCGGGGGGCCGATGCAAGAGACCCAGTACTTC	CASSFRGGPMQETQYF
-	TRBV30	TRBD2	TRBJ2-3	TGTGCCTGGAGTGTACGTTACGGGGGGTACACAGATACGCAGTATTTT	CAWSVRYGGYTDTQYF
-	TRBV20-1	TRBD1	TRBJ2-4	TGCAGTGGCCCGGGACAGGGAGTAAACATTCAGTACTTC	CSGPGQGVNIQYF
-	TRBV7-3	-	TRBJ1-1	TGTGCCAGCAGCACAGATGGGGGGGGCAGGAACACTGAAGCTTTCTTT	CASSTDGGGRNTEAFF
-	TRBV5-1	TRBD1	TRBJ1-2	TGCGCCAGTAGCCGGTCGGGACAGGGATTCCCCACCCCAAACTATGGCTACACCTTC	CASSRSGQGFPTPNYGYTF
-	TRBV5-5	-	TRBJ2-3	TGTGCCAGCAGCTTGGGGGGTAGCCTCAGCACAGATACGCAGTATTTT	CASSLGGSLSTDTQYF
many	TRBV12-3/TRBV12-4	-	TRBJ2-1	TGTGCCAGCAGCACCAATACAGGGTTACAGTTCTTC	CASSTNTGLQFF
few	TRBV18	-	TRBJ1-2	TGTGCCAGCTCACGCGGGGGAGATGGCTACACCTTC	CASSRGGDGYTF
-	TRBV7-9	-	TRBJ1-2	TGTGCCAGCAGGGACACTACCTATGGCTACACCTTC	CASRDTTYGYTF
-	TRBV28	-	TRBJ2-7	TGTGCCAGCAGCCCTCCAGGTTACGAGCAGTACTTC	CASSPPGYEQYF
-	TRBV20-1	-	TRBJ1-6	TGCAGTGCTAGAGATCTGGCGGCGAGCTCCTATAATTCACCCCTCCACTTT	CSARDLAASSYNSPLHF
few	TRBV18	TRBD1	TRBJ1-1	TGTGCCAGCTCACCACCAACAGGGGAGAACACTGAAGCTTTCTTT	CASSPPTGENTEAFF
-	TRBV7-3	-	TRBJ1-2	TGTGCCAGCAGCGCTGGCGGAGTCGACAGGTCCTATGGCTACACCTTC	CASSAGGVDRSYGYTF
few	TRBV5-1	-	TRBJ2-3	TGCGCCAGCAGCTTGGCAGGGTCGCCGACACGCACAGATACGCAGTATTTT	CASSLAGSPTRTDTQYF
many	TRBV4-3	TRBD1	TRBJ2-3	TGCGCCAGCTCCTATACGGGACAGCGCACAGATACGCAGTATTTT	CASSYTGQRTDTQYF
few	TRBV5-1	-	TRBJ1-4	TGCGCCAGCAGCTTTGACAGCCGTAATGAAAAACTGTTTTTT	CASSFDSRNEKLFF
few	TRBV10-3	TRBD1	TRBJ2-1	TGTGCCATCAGTCTCGACAGGGGTGAGCAGTTCTTC	CAISLDRGEQFF
-	TRBV2	-	TRBJ1-6	TGTGCCAGCACTAATACGGACATGAATTATTCACCCCTCCACTTT	CASTNTDMNYSPLHF
-	TRBV9	-	TRBJ2-2	TGTGCCAGCAGCGTAGGTCAGGGCTCCGCAGGGCTGTTTTTT	CASSVGQGSAGLFF
-	TRBV12-5	-	TRBJ2-5	TGTGCTAGTGGTTTGGCGAACGGGAATGAGCAGTACTTC	CASGLANGNEQYF
few	TRBV7-9	TRBD1	TRBJ1-1	TGTGCCAGCAACCCCGGGACAGGAGGCACTGAAGCTTTCTTT	CASNPGTGGTEAFF
-	TRBV7-9	-	TRBJ2-2	TGTGCCAGCCAGGGGTCCAAAGCGAACACCGGGGAGCTGTTTTTT	CASQGSKANTGELFF
-	TRBV6-5	-	TRBJ2-3	TGTGCCAGCAGGACCGGAGGGGCTCATACGCAGTATTTT	CASRTGGAHTQYF
many	TRBV10-3	TRBD2	TRBJ2-1	TGTGCCACCGCCGGGCTAGCGGGGTATGGTGAGCAGTTCTTC	CATAGLAGYGEQFF
few	TRBV7-2	TRBD1	TRBJ1-5	TGTGCCAGCAGCTTATTTGGGGACAGCCTACGCCAGCCCCAGCATTTT	CASSLFGDSLRQPQHF
-	TRBV12-3/TRBV12-4	-	TRBJ2-2	TGTGCCAGCAGCACGGGACTCGTGAACACCGGGGAGCTGTTTTTT	CASSTGLVNTGELFF
-	TRBV9	-	TRBJ1-6	TGTGCCAGCAGCGCCAGGGGCACTAATTCACCCCTCCACTTT	CASSARGTNSPLHF
few	TRBV20-1	-	TRBJ2-7	TGCAGTGCTACCGGGACATACTACGAGCAGTACTTC	CSATGTYYEQYF
many	TRBV7-9	-	TRBJ1-2	TGTGCCAGCCACGGGACATCAAATGGCTACACCTTC	CASHGTSNGYTF
-	TRBV29-1	-	TRBJ2-7	TGCAGCGTTGTTCCGGATCCGGGACATATCAATGAGCAGTACTTC	CSVVPDPGHINEQYF
-	TRBV4-3	TRBD1	TRBJ1-1	TGCGCCAGCGCACAGGGGTGGAACACTGAAGCTTTCTTT	CASAQGWNTEAFF
-	TRBV21-1	-	TRBJ2-3	TGTGCCAGCAGCAAATGGCATGACAGACTCACGCCAGATACGCAGTATTTT	CASSKWHDRLTPDTQYF
few	TRBV14	-	TRBJ2-5	TGTGCCAGCAGCCAAGAAGGAAACAGACTTTACCAAGAGACCCAGTACTTC	CASSQEGNRLYQETQYF
few	TRBV14	-	TRBJ1-4	TGTGCCAGCAGCCAGGGGCCTGGGGCTCCCCGATCGGCTAATGAAAAACTGTTTTTT	CASSQGPGAPRSANEKLFF
few	TRBV27	-	TRBJ1-4	TGTGCCAGCAGTCCCCCGGGACGGATTAATGAAAAACTGTTTTTT	CASSPPGRINEKLFF
-	TRBV3-1	-	TRBJ2-1	TGTGCCAGCAGCATTCTAGGCGATGAGCAGTTCTTC	CASSILGDEQFF
once	TRBV20-1	TRBD1	TRBJ1-5	TGCAGTGCACCCAGGACAGGGGGCGGTGGCAATCAGCCCCAGCATTTT	CSAPRTGGGGNQPQHF
-	TRBV13	-	TRBJ2-4	TGTGCCAGCAGCTTTCGAGTAGTGGTGGGGAATGAGCAGTACTTC	CASSFRVVVGNEQYF
few	TRBV5-1	-	TRBJ2-3	TGCGCCAGCAGCTTGGAACAGTACACAGATACGCAGTATTTT	CASSLEQYTDTQYF
-	TRBV9	-	TRBJ2-7	TGTGCCAGCAGCGTAGCTCAGGGGTCCTACGAGCAGTACTTC	CASSVAQGSYEQYF
-	TRBV18	-	TRBJ2-5	TGTGCCAGCTCACCTTCCATTGACAATGAGCAGTACTTC	CASSPSIDNEQYF
few	TRBV20-1	TRBD1	TRBJ2-4	TGCAGTGCAGCCCCCGGGACAGTAATAGCCAAAAACATTCAGTACTTC	CSAAPGTVIAKNIQYF
-	TRBV4-3	TRBD1	TRBJ1-2	TGCGCCAGCAGCCAAGATTTAGGGGCCTCAGGGGGTGGCTACACCTTC	CASSQDLGASGGGYTF
many	TRBV12-3/TRBV12-4	-	TRBJ1-5	TGTGCCAGCAGTTTTGGTTTAGACCCAAAACTCACAGGGATGGGAAATCAGCCCCAGCATTTT	CASSFGLDPKLTGMGNQPQHF
many	TRBV12-3/TRBV12-4	TRBD1	TRBJ1-2	TGTGCCAGCAGTTTCAATGGACAGGGTAATTATGGCTACACCTTC	CASSFNGQGNYGYTF
few	TRBV9	-	TRBJ1-2	TGTGCCAGCAAGGATCCCTCGGGGGGCTATGGCTACACCTTC	CASKDPSGGYGYTF
-	TRBV20-1	TRBD1	TRBJ1-1	TGCAGTGCACAATCGACAGGGGGCAGGGGAGCTTTCTTT	CSAQSTGGRGAFF
many	TRBV10-3	-	TRBJ2-7	TGTGCCATCAAGGAGGTAAACTACGAGCAGTACTTC	CAIKEVNYEQYF
-	TRBV4-3	TRBD2	TRBJ2-1	TGCGCCAGCAGCCCCGGGAGGGGGACGGGGAATGAGCAGTTCTTC	CASSPGRGTGNEQFF
-	TRBV6-2/TRBV6-3	-	TRBJ2-4	TGTGCCAGCAGTTACTGGGGGGTTCGTGAAAACATTCAGTACTTC	CASSYWGVRENIQYF
few	TRBV28	TRBD1	TRBJ1-5	TGTGCCAGCAAGAACCGGGACAGGAGTATGGGAAGCAATCAGCCCCAGCATTTT	CASKNRDRSMGSNQPQHF
few	TRBV2	-	TRBJ2-3	TGTGCCAGCACTGTCCCTGGAGATACGCAGTATTTT	CASTVPGDTQYF
-	TRBV7-8	-	TRBJ1-1	TGTGCCAGCAGCTTAGCGGTTTCAGTCCTCGGATCTGAAGCTTTCTTT	CASSLAVSVLGSEAFF
few	TRBV5-1	TRBD1	TRBJ1-1	TGCGCCAGCAGCTTGGCGGCTTTGGGGACAGGGGACACTGAAGCTTTCTTT	CASSLAALGTGDTEAFF
few	TRBV7-8	-	TRBJ1-6	TGTGCCAGCACCTTAGATGGTGGAATTAATTCACCCCTCCACTTT	CASTLDGGINSPLHF